Listed here are 2 T cell receptor beta chains from one sample, sequenced in a study of shared clonotypes between healthy human individuals. The assay was immunoSEQ multiplex PCR, and TCRdb's table has in-frame clones only and misses some. The data show approximately 640,000 clones, 72% seen once. Sequencing was carried out using memory CD4+ T cells sorted from blood. Subset reported: CD45RA-negative fraction. All receptors derive from a woman aged 25 to 45 in good health.

This clone was seen more than once but under ten times. The V and J genes are TRBV5-4 and TRBJ1-5; D is unresolved. The CDR3 runs 8 residues. Trimming removed 5 bases at V and 10 bases at J, with 1 base between. Germline loops: CDR1 SGHNT, CDR2 YYREEE (reference sequence). The CDR3 region is CASRPQHF. DNA of the CDR3: TGTGCCAGCAGACCCCAGCATTTT.

This chain links TRBV25-1 with TRBJ1-5; no clear D. Trimming removed 4 bases at V and 9 bases at J, with 10 bases between. The length of the CDR3 is 12 residues. Per the germline V gene, CDR1 is MGHDK and CDR2 is SYGVNS. The CDR3 nucleotides are TGTGCCAGCAGTGCCTCAGTGGGGCCCCAGCATTTT. This translates into CASSASVGPQHF.